Described below is a single TCR beta chain sequence and its context. Per the study methods: Scientists estimated how many nucleated cells there were by amplifying reference gene primers. Assay used: immunoSEQ multiplex PCR; TCRdb lists only in-frame clones, some missing. V and J calls and clone size come straight from that table; D and trimming were deduced from the DNA. The sample includes under 150,000 clones, roughly 85% seen only once; the top ten take around 4.5%. The data originate from a study of blood T cell repertoires in COVID-19. At the level of the study: The United States, Italy and Spain were the sources of the acute and convalescent COVID-19 samples. Nucleic acid was either cDNA or gDNA, and it came from T cells, B-cell-depleted T cells, or PBMCs.

The CDR3 covers 15 residues. Germline assignment: CDR1 SEHNR and CDR2 FQNEAQ (reference sequence). J was trimmed by 2 bases and V by 7 bases; bases with no gene match: 6. The chain combines TRBV7-9 with TRBJ2-3, with TRBD2 matching 10 bases. Sample: peripheral blood. This sequence originates from a human donor in a cohort sampled during active COVID-19. The CDR3 sequence is CASNIAGGYTDTQYF. The CDR3 DNA is TGTGCCAGCAACATAGCGGGAGGTTACACAGATACGCAGTATTTT.